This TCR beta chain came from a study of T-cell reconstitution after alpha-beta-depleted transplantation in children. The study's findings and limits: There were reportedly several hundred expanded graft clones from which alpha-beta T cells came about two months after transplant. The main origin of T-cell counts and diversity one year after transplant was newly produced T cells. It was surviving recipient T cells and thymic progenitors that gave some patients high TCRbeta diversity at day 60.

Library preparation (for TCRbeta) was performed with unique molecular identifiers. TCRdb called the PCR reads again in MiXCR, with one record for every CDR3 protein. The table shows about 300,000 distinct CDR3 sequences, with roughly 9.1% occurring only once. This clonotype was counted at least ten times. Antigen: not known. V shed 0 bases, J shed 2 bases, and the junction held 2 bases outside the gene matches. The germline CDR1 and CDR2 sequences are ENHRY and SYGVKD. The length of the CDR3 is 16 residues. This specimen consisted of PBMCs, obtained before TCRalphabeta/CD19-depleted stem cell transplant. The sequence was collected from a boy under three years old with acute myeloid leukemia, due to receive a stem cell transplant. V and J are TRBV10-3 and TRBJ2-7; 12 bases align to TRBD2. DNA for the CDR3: TGTGCCATCAGTGAGTCGGCTAGCGGGGGGGCCTACGAGCAGTACTTC. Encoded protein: CAISESASGGAYEQYF.